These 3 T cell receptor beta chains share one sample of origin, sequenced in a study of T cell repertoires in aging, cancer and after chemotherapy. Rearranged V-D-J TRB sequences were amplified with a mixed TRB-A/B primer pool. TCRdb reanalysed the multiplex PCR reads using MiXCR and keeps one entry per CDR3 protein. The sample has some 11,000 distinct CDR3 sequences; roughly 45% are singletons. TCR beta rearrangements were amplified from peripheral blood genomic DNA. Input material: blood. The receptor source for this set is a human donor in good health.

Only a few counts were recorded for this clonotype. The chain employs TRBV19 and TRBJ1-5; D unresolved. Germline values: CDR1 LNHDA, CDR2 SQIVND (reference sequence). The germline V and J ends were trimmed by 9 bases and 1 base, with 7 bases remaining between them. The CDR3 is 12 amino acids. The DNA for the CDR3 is TGTGCCAGCGAGGAAAGCAATCAGCCCCAGCATTTT. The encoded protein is CASEESNQPQHF.

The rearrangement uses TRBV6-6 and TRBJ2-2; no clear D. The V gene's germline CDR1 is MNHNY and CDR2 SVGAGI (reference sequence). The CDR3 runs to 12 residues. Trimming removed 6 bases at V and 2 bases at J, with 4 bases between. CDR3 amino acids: CASSPNTGELFF. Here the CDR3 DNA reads TGTGCCAGCAGCCCTAACACCGGGGAGCTGTTTTTT.

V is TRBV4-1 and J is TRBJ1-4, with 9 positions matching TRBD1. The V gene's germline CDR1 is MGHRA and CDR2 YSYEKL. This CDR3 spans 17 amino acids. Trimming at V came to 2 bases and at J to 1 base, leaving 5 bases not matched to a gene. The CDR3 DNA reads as TGCGCCAGCAGCCAATATGACAGGGGGTTAACTAATGAAAAACTGTTTTTT. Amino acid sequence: CASSQYDRGLTNEKLFF.